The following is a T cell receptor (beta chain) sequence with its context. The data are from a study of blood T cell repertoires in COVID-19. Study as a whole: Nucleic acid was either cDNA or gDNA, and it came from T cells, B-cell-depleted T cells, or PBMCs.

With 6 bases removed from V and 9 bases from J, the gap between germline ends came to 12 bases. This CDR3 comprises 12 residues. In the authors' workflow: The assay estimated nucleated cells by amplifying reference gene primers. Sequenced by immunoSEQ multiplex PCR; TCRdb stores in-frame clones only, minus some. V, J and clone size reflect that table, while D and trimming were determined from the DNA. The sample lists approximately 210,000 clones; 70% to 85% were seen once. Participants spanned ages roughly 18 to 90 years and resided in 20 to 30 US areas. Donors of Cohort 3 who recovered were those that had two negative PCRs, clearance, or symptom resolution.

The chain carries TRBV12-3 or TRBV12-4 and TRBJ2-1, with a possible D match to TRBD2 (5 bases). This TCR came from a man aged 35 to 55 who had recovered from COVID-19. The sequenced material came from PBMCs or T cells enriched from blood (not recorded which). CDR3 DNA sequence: TGTGCCAGCAGCCTTGAAAGCGGTGAGCAGTTCTTC. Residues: CASSLESGEQFF.